Listed here are 8 T cell receptor beta chains from one sample, sequenced in a study of blood T cells in healthy people across ages (dated by TCRdb to about 2015). Library construction relied on 5' RACE. Sequencing relied on an Illumina HiSeq 2500. A second roughly 6 to 11 cycle PCR used a sample-barcoded 5' primer and a J-beta primer mix. The public reads were run again by TCRdb, first through fastp at Q25 and then through MiXCR, and only productive beta chains were kept. Rows with a matching CDR3 protein are joined into one entry that keeps the most common DNA and genes. Here the sample has 650,000 to 900,000 distinct CDR3 sequences; less than 80% occur a single time. Together, the top ten hold roughly 25% of the sample. Sample: blood. The receptors here all came from a man younger than 45 in good health.

The J gene is TRBJ2-5, the V gene TRBV5-1; maybe TRBD2 (5 bases). The V and J ends lost 4 bases and 5 bases respectively, with 18 bases between them. Germline V gene data show CDR1 as SGHRS and CDR2 as YFSETQ. The CDR3 consists of 15 residues. CDR3 nucleotides: TGCGCCAGCAGCCAACTGGACTCGGACGGGGAGACCCAGTACTTC. Translated, it gives CASSQLDSDGETQYF. The full variable domain, its missing parts supplied by reference TRBV5-1 and TRBJ2-5, is KAGVTQTPRYLIKTRGQQVTLSCSPISGHRSVSWYQQTPGQGLQFLFEYFSETQRNKGNFPGRFSGRQFSNSRSEMNVSTLELGDSALYLCASSQLDSDGETQYFGPGTRLLVL.

The CDR3 loop reads CATSRGGLGQRETDTQYF. The CDR3 DNA is TGTGCCACCAGCAGAGGGGGATTAGGACAGCGAGAAACAGATACGCAGTATTTT. The chain links TRBV15 to TRBJ2-3; possible D gene TRBD1, 6 bases. Per the germline V gene, CDR1 is LNHNV and CDR2 is YYDKDF (reference sequence). V was clipped by 1 base and J by 3 bases, with 20 bases between them. The CDR3 contains 18 residues.

The chain joins TRBV20-1 to TRBJ2-1; 9 bases map to TRBD2. Germline CDR1 reads DFQATT; CDR2 reads SNEGSKA (reference sequence). With V trimmed by 2 bases and J by 7 bases, 12 bases remained unmatched. This CDR3 spans 16 amino acids. The CDR3 bases are TGCAGTGCTAGACTCCCTTTAGCGGGGGTATTAAATGAGCAGTTCTTC. Translating gives CSARLPLAGVLNEQFF.

Regarding this clonotype: This clone may be a read error of a much larger clone one base away. The chain couples TRBV2 to TRBJ2-3; D remains ambiguous. This CDR3 contains 12 residues. The V end was cut by 10 bases, the J end by 3 bases, with 11 bases between. Germline-derived CDR1 and CDR2 are SNHLY and FYNNEI. The CDR3 region is CANSVGTDTQYF. The CDR3 nucleotides read TGTGCCAACAGCGTAGGAACAGATACGCAGTATTTT.

J is TRBJ1-1 and V is TRBV29-1, with unresolved D. Germline lookup yields CDR1 SQVTM and CDR2 ANQGSEA. V was trimmed by 5 bases and J by 0 bases, leaving 10 bases between them. CDR3 length equals 13 residues. As DNA, the CDR3 is TGCAGCGTTCAGAGGGAACTGAACACTGAAGCTTTCTTT. This codes for CSVQRELNTEAFF.

A word on this clonotype: A read error may produce the germline difference seen at one junction end. V usage is TRBV3-1 and J usage is TRBJ1-2; TRBD1 agrees at 8 bases. Per germline, CDR1 LGHDT and CDR2 YNNKEL (reference sequence). This CDR3 comprises 16 residues. This CDR3 reads CTSSHRRDRYSSGYTF. CDR3 DNA sequence: TGTACCAGCAGCCACCGCCGGGACAGGTATTCGAGCGGCTACACCTTC.

The genes are TRBV9 and TRBJ2-7; the D is unclear. The germline V and J ends were trimmed by 0 bases and 0 bases, with 10 bases remaining between them. Looked up from germline, CDR1 is SGDLS and CDR2 is YYNGEE. The CDR3 runs 15 residues. This CDR3 is CASSVETRPSYEQYF. In DNA, the CDR3 is TGTGCCAGCAGCGTAGAGACAAGGCCCTCCTACGAGCAGTACTTC.

The V call is TRBV29-1, the J call TRBJ2-7, with D uncertain. V gave up 3 bases and J gave up 5 bases, with 8 bases separating them. The germline V gene has CDR1 SQVTM and CDR2 ANQGSEA. The CDR3 is made up of 11 amino acids. For the CDR3, the DNA is TGCAGCGTTGAGGGCACCCACGAGCAGTACTTC. As protein: CSVEGTHEQYF.